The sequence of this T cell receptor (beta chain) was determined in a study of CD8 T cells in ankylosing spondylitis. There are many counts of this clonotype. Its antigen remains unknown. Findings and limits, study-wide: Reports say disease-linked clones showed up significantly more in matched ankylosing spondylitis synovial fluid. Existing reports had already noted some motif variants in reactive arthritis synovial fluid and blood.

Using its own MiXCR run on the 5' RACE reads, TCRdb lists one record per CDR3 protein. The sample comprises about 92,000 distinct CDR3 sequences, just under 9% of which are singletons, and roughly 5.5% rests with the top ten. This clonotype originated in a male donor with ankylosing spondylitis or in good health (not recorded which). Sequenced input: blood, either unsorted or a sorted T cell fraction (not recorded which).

CDR3 protein: CATKRDRATDTQYF. The CDR3 nucleotides read TGTGCCACCAAACGGGACAGAGCCACAGATACGCAGTATTTT. V gene TRBV15 combines with J gene TRBJ2-3; 7 bases match TRBD1. With V trimmed by 7 bases and J by 2 bases, 6 bases remained unmatched. CDR3 length: 14 amino acids. Germline loops: CDR1 LNHNV, CDR2 YYDKDF (reference sequence).